This T cell receptor (beta chain) was sequenced in a study of T cells in narcolepsy. General study points: HCRT-specific and TRIB2-specific autoreactive clonotypes appeared among same-patient CSF and blood CD4+ clonotypes.

Here immunoSEQ multiplex PCR was the method, and the copy in TCRdb shows in-frame clones only, minus some. The table includes about 41,000 clones, approximately 88% detected once. Concerning this clone: What it binds is unknown.

Germline CDR1 reads KGHSH; CDR2 reads LQKENI. The CDR3 runs 17 residues. After removal of 3 bases from V and 1 base from J, the junction contained 8 bases not matched to a gene. The source of this sequence is a human donor with narcolepsy. The material sequenced was CD45RA- memory CD4+ T cells from PBMCs. The V and J genes are TRBV18 and TRBJ2-5; TRBD2 matches 10 bases. The CDR3 DNA sequence: TGTGCCAGCTCACCCCTGGGGCTAGCGGGAGCCCAAGAGACCCAGTACTTC. It is translated as CASSPLGLAGAQETQYF. The complete variable domain, with remaining parts taken from reference TRBV18 and TRBJ2-5, reads NAGVMQNPRHLVRRRGQEARLRCSPMKGHSHVYWYRQLPEEGLKFMVYLQKENIIDESGMPKERFSAEFPKEGPSILRIQQVVRGDSAAYFCASSPLGLAGAQETQYFGPGTRLLVL.